The source of this T cell receptor (beta chain) is a study of blood T cell repertoires in COVID-19. Repertoires were generated with immunoSEQ multiplex PCR, while TCRdb's copy carries only in-frame clones and drops some. The sample consists of 200,000 to 250,000 clones, around nine tenths of them appearing once. CDR3 length: 13 amino acids. The V gene's germline CDR1 is LNHDA and CDR2 SQIVND (reference sequence). V lost 5 bases, J lost 5 bases, and 10 bases lay in between. Seattle patients were enrolled during active infection and followed longitudinally. The J gene is TRBJ1-5, the V gene TRBV19; D is unresolved. Specimen: peripheral blood. The TCR comes from a man aged 45-65 years with COVID-19, enrolled during active disease. CDR3 sequence: CASSPIAHQPQHF. CDR3 nucleotides: TGTGCCAGTAGTCCGATCGCGCATCAGCCCCAGCATTTT.